These T cell receptor beta chains were read from a single sample in a study of metastatic and nonmetastatic thyroid tumors. TCRdb re-analyzed the PCR reads using MiXCR. The table includes around 89,000 clones, around 14% detected once. Sequencing input: blood. These receptors all come from a female donor with papillary thyroid cancer or a benign thyroid nodule (not recorded which). Some clones in this sample may be carry-over from other donors' samples. CDR3s include the opening cysteine and the closing phenylalanine or tryptophan. Each record gives: D gene, clone size, V gene, CDR3 length, J gene, CDR3 DNA, CDR3 protein. D genes are given only for firm matches. Rows may omit the clone size; those that give it use once, few, many or a size class.

.	many	TRBV27	14	TRBJ2-2	TGTGCCAGCAGTTTAGACACGTACACCGGGGAGCTGTTTTTT	CASSLDTYTGELFF
.	many	TRBV15	15	TRBJ2-7	TGTGCCACCAGCAGAGGGGGGACACAATCCTACGAGCAGTACTTC	CATSRGGTQSYEQYF
.	many	TRBV3-1	15	TRBJ2-1	TGTGCCAGCAGCCAAGACGACGGTATCGGCAATGAGCAGTTCTTC	CASSQDDGIGNEQFF
.	.	TRBV30	14	TRBJ2-7	TGTGCCTGGAGTGTACGTTCAATTCCCTACGAGCAGTACTTC	CAWSVRSIPYEQYF
TRBD2	many	TRBV5-1	18	TRBJ2-5	TGCGCCAGCAGCCGGATCCGGACTAGCGGGGGGGCCGGAGAGACCCAGTACTTC	CASSRIRTSGGAGETQYF
.	many	TRBV15	17	TRBJ1-2	TGTGCCACCAGCAGAGGAGGGAGTGGTGGGGGGTACTATGGCTACACCTTC	CATSRGGSGGGYYGYTF
TRBD1	few	TRBV5-1	16	TRBJ2-5	TGCGCCAGCAGCTCAAGAGGGACAGGCCCGATAGAGACCCAGTACTTC	CASSSRGTGPIETQYF
.	.	TRBV6-1	12	TRBJ1-1	TGTGCCAGCACCTTAAATGTTGGTGAAGCTTTCTTT	CASTLNVGEAFF
TRBD1	many	TRBV18	14	TRBJ2-7	TGTGCCAGCTCACCAGACAGGGGCCCCTACGAGCAGTACTTC	CASSPDRGPYEQYF
.	.	TRBV7-8	17	TRBJ2-3	TGTGCCAGCAGCTTAGGGGGAGTTGGATGGGGTGCAGATACGCAGTATTTT	CASSLGGVGWGADTQYF
.	many	TRBV6-4	16	TRBJ2-3	TGTGCCAGCAGCGTAGATGGGGGGGGGCCTACAGATACGCAGTATTTT	CASSVDGGGPTDTQYF
.	.	TRBV30	15	TRBJ2-7	TGTGCCTGGAGCGGTAACAGGAGGAGCTCCTACGGGAAGTACTTC	CAWSGNRRSSYGKYF
.	many	TRBV28	14	TRBJ1-2	TGTGCCAGCAGTTTAGGCGGCTGGGGCTATGGCTACACCTTC	CASSLGGWGYGYTF
.	many	TRBV28	15	TRBJ2-6	TGTGCCAGCAGCGGACCGACATCTGGGGCCAACGTCCTGACTTTC	CASSGPTSGANVLTF
TRBD1	few	TRBV6-5	15	TRBJ1-2	TGTGCCAGTAGTTACACAGGGGACAGCCACTATGTCTACACCTTC	CASSYTGDSHYVYTF
.	many	TRBV11-1	15	TRBJ2-5	TGTGCCAGCAGCCCCGACCTTATATACGGTGAGACCCAGTACTTC	CASSPDLIYGETQYF
.	.	TRBV5-4	17	TRBJ2-5	TGTGCCAGCAGCTTGGGGTATAGAGGGCTAGCAGAAGAGACCCAGTACTTC	CASSLGYRGLAEETQYF
.	many	TRBV20-1	11	TRBJ1-2	TGCAGTGTCGGGGAGCAGGATGGCTACACCTTC	CSVGEQDGYTF
.	.	TRBV6-5	14	TRBJ2-7	TGTGCCAGCAGTTCCAGGAGGAGTCCCTACGGGCAGTACTTC	CASSSRRSPYGQYF
TRBD2	.	TRBV11-2	17	TRBJ2-7	TGTGCCAGCATCTTACGAGGATCTAGCGGGGCGGCCTATGAGCAGTACTTC	CASILRGSSGAAYEQYF
.	many	TRBV9	18	TRBJ2-2	TGTGCCAGCAGCCCCGATTCCATCAGGGGACGGAACACCGGGGAGCTGTTTTTT	CASSPDSIRGRNTGELFF
TRBD1	many	TRBV7-6	13	TRBJ1-1	TGTGCCAGCAGCCCGGACAGGGCGACTGAAGCTTTCTTT	CASSPDRATEAFF